This T cell receptor (beta chain) was sequenced during a study of blood T cell repertoires in COVID-19. CDR3 length equals 15 residues. From germline, CDR1 is SGHAT and CDR2 FQDESV (reference sequence). V gave up 5 bases and J gave up 1 base; unmatched junction bases: 8. Original data processing: Reference gene primers were amplified, and this amplification served to estimate nucleated cell counts. Generated by immunoSEQ multiplex PCR, the TCRdb table keeps only in-frame clones and is missing some. V and J calls and clone size follow that table, whereas D and trimming were derived from the DNA. This table has around 300,000 clones, approximately 90% appearing once.

The chain employs TRBV11-1 and TRBJ2-7, with 7 nucleotides matching TRBD1. This TCR was recovered from a woman in her twenties or thirties who had recovered from COVID-19. The specimen was PBMCs or T cells enriched from blood (not recorded which). CDR3 DNA sequence: TGTGCCAGCAGCCCCCACAGGGGACGTTCCTACGAGCAGTACTTC. It specifies CASSPHRGRSYEQYF.